This record covers a single T cell receptor beta chain. Its antigen is as yet unknown. Germline V gene lookup returns CDR1 LGHNA and CDR2 YNFKEQ. After removal of 0 bases from V and 5 bases from J, the junction contained 6 bases not matched to a gene. This CDR3 is built from 17 residues. This specimen belongs to a study of CD4 T cells in relation to SARS-CoV-2 and coronaviruses. Across the study: PBMCs were cultured with antigen for approximately nine days before TCR beta sequencing. Shared crossreactive spike epitopes were mapped to their HLA restriction.

The data were produced by immunoSEQ multiplex PCR, yet TCRdb's version contains in-frame clones alone and is incomplete. The table shows about 24,000 clones, with under 80% occurring only once. Unexposed donor CD4+ T cells date from 2011-2018, before the COVID-19 pandemic. The cells were cultured for about ten days before CD4+ T cells were isolated. As cell numbers allowed, unexposed-donor CD4+ T cells faced SARS-CoV-2 S/N and four cold-coronavirus spikes. Each well had two million PBMCs in approximately 5.1% human AB serum with IL-2. The TCR comes from a human donor in good health. Sample: CD4+ T cells from PBMCs, cultured in vitro. The rearrangement links TRBV4-2 to TRBJ2-5; 13 bases are shared with TRBD2. The CDR3 protein is CASSQEIGLAGEETQYF. The CDR3 DNA reads TGTGCCAGCAGCCAAGAAATAGGACTAGCGGGAGAGGAGACCCAGTACTTC.